The clone carrying this T cell receptor (beta chain) occurred many times. Its antigen remains unknown. The CDR3 is made up of 17 amino acids. Unmatched junction bases numbered 7, after V lost 3 bases and J lost 4 bases. Germline CDR1 and CDR2: LGHNA and YNFKEQ. The sample belongs to a study of T-cell memory formation after mild COVID-19. General study findings and limits: Of the contracting clones, CD4+ ones lay mainly in CM and EM, and CD8+ ones in EMRA. There were some responding clones in pre-infection memory, which suggested that cross-reactive memory had joined.

Barcoded TCR alpha and TCR beta cDNA libraries with UMIs came from 5'RACE using constant-segment primers. TCRdb independently ran MiXCR on the 5' RACE reads; one entry per CDR3 protein. This sample has over 500,000 distinct CDR3 sequences, with approximately 15% found just once. The chain carries TRBV4-2 and TRBJ2-2, with 11 bases aligning to TRBD1. The receptor's source is an adult woman who had mild COVID-19 (a few samples of this study predate the infection). Cell type and time point are not known. Sequencing used PBMCs or a T cell subset sorted from them (not recorded which). The CDR3 protein is CASSQGGTGGITGELFF. The DNA for the CDR3 is TGTGCCAGCAGCCAGGGGGGGACAGGGGGGATCACCGGGGAGCTGTTTTTT.